The following is a T cell receptor beta chain sequence with its context. The sample originates from a study of shared clonotypes between healthy human individuals. For every subset, genomic DNA was evenly distributed across several immunoSEQ plates. TCRdb's copy holds only in-frame clones and misses some; the assay was immunoSEQ multiplex PCR. Counted here are 550,000 to 800,000 clones, about nine tenths occurring once; the ten biggest clones make up 34%. The V gene's germline CDR1 is SGHVS and CDR2 FQNEAQ. Trimming removed 1 base at V and 4 bases at J, with 16 bases between. This CDR3 region has 17 residues.

Sequencing used memory CD8+ T cells from PBMCs. Subset noted: CD45RO+ cells pooled with CCR7-negative TemRA cells. This chain links TRBV7-8 with TRBJ2-2; no definite D call. The sequence derives from a man aged 18-30 years in good health. Some clones in this sample may be carry-over from other donors' samples. CDR3: CASSLEGLTLITGELFF. CDR3 bases: TGTGCCAGCAGCTTAGAAGGTCTGACCCTTATCACCGGGGAGCTGTTTTTT.